The 13 T cell receptor beta chains below were found in one sample sequenced in a study of T cell responses to AZD1222 COVID-19 vaccine. TCRdb keeps only in-frame clones here, not all; method: immunoSEQ multiplex PCR. The table records approximately 160,000 clones, 92% of them present only once. Source: peripheral blood, taken 28 days after the second AZD1222 dose. The receptors shown here come from an adult who received the AZD1222 COVID-19 vaccine.

V gene TRBV28 combines with J gene TRBJ1-1; D is ambiguous. Germline CDR1 reads MDHEN; CDR2 reads SYDVKM. CDR3 length: 13 residues. Trimming cost V 1 base and J 2 bases, with 5 bases left between them. The CDR3 here is CASSLFSNTEAFF. The CDR3 DNA follows: TGTGCCAGCAGTTTATTTAGCAACACTGAAGCTTTCTTT.

The chain has TRBV7-9 and TRBJ2-5; TRBD1 agrees at 7 bases. CDR1 and CDR2 (germline): SEHNR, FQNEAQ (reference sequence). CDR3 length: 14 amino acids. V was pared by 5 bases and J by 2 bases, with 5 bases of the junction left unmatched. The CDR3 here is CASSPGTAQETQYF. DNA of the CDR3: TGTGCCAGCAGCCCCGGGACAGCGCAAGAGACCCAGTACTTC.

The chain carries TRBV19 and TRBJ2-7; D is undetermined. Germline lookup yields CDR1 LNHDA and CDR2 SQIVND (reference sequence). Trimming left V 9 bases short and J 5 bases short, with 14 bases between. CDR3 length: 12 amino acids. The CDR3 DNA follows: TGTGCCAGAAAAATACACCCGAACGAGCAGTACTTC. It translates to CARKIHPNEQYF.

The chain combines TRBV29-1 with TRBJ1-2; possible D gene TRBD1, 5 bases. The CDR3 spans 13 residues. Trimming stripped 4 bases from V and 5 bases from J, with 14 bases between. Per the germline V gene, CDR1 is SQVTM and CDR2 is ANQGSEA. This CDR3 is CSVAGGGSYGYTF. DNA of the CDR3: TGCAGCGTTGCCGGGGGAGGCTCTTATGGCTACACCTTC.

This chain joins TRBV7-3 and TRBJ2-7; possibly TRBD2 for D (5 bases). Trimming stripped 3 bases from V and 0 bases from J, with 6 bases between. From germline, CDR1 is SGHTA and CDR2 FQGTGA. The CDR3 consists of 13 residues. CDR3 nucleotides: TGTGCCAGCAGCTTTGGGAGCTCCTACGAGCAGTACTTC. It encodes CASSFGSSYEQYF.

The chain joins TRBV5-6 to TRBJ1-6; no clear D. The CDR3 is made up of 16 amino acids. Germline CDR1 is SGHDT and CDR2 is YYEEEE. Trimming cost V 4 bases and J 0 bases, with 11 bases left between them. CDR3 sequence (DNA): TGTGCCAGCAGCATCTCCGGGAGCTCCTATAATTCACCCCTCCACTTT. Translation gives CASSISGSSYNSPLHF.

The J gene is TRBJ1-1, the V gene TRBV28; D remains unclear. This CDR3 is 12 amino acids long. Germline V gives CDR1 MDHEN, CDR2 SYDVKM. The V and J ends lost 9 bases and 0 bases respectively, with 8 bases between them. The CDR3 spells CASSTLNTEAFF. For the CDR3, the DNA is TGTGCCAGTAGTACCTTGAACACTGAAGCTTTCTTT.

The chain employs TRBV29-1 and TRBJ1-2, with D possibly TRBD1 on 5 matching bases. The CDR3 has 12 residues. CDR1 SQVTM and CDR2 ANQGSEA come from the germline V gene. Trimming shortened V by 8 bases and J by 3 bases, and 13 bases separated the two germline ends. CDR3 nucleotides: TGCAGCATCCGCCGGGGGGACTATGGCTACACCTTC. Translation gives CSIRRGDYGYTF.

CDR3 sequence: CASSLGTSWFGAFF. CDR3 coding DNA: TGTGCCAGCAGCTTAGGGACATCCTGGTTCGGAGCTTTCTTT. The rearrangement links TRBV3-1 (or the pseudogene TRBV3-2) to TRBJ1-1; a possible D gene is TRBD1 (6 bases). With 5 bases removed from V and 10 bases from J, the gap between germline ends came to 20 bases. Germline-derived CDR1 and CDR2 are LGHDT and YNNKEL (reference sequence). The CDR3 sequence is 14 residues long.

The chain couples TRBV6-1 to TRBJ1-1; D is possibly TRBD1 (6 bases). Looked up from germline, CDR1 is MNHNS and CDR2 is SASEGT. V lost 1 base and J lost 11, with 14 bases in between. This CDR3 region has 13 residues. Here the CDR3 DNA reads TGTGCCAGCAGTGAAGTGGGTGGCCAGGGGGCTTTCTTT. Translated, it gives CASSEVGGQGAFF.

The chain couples TRBV12-5 to TRBJ1-4; 8 bases map to TRBD1. The length of the CDR3 is 17 residues. J lost 5 bases, V lost 4 bases, and 12 bases had no gene match. Germline V gene sequence: CDR1 LGHNT, CDR2 FRNRAP. The CDR3 spells CASGSGQGVSLNEKLFF. The CDR3 DNA is TGTGCTAGTGGTTCCGGACAGGGCGTCTCTTTAAATGAAAAACTGTTTTTT.

The gene calls are TRBV9 and TRBJ2-7; 9 nucleotides align to TRBD2. After removal of 3 bases from V and 3 bases from J, the junction contained 10 bases not matched to a gene. CDR1 is SGDLS and CDR2 is YYNGEE in the germline V gene. The CDR3 runs to 16 residues. CDR3 protein: CASSEGPGLAGYEQYF. CDR3 sequence (DNA): TGTGCCAGCAGCGAGGGGCCGGGACTAGCCGGCTACGAGCAGTACTTC.

The chain uses TRBV6-5 and TRBJ1-4, with D unresolved. Trimming shortened V by 6 bases and J by 10 bases, and 21 bases separated the two germline ends. Germline V gives CDR1 MNHEY, CDR2 SVGAGI. CDR3 length: 15 residues. The CDR3: CASSPTDWPVAKLFF. Written as DNA, the CDR3 is TGTGCCAGCAGCCCAACGGACTGGCCAGTTGCAAAACTGTTTTTT.